The present T cell receptor (beta chain) was sequenced within a study of OX40 agonist ivuxolimab in advanced cancers. Study-wide results and limits: Antigens targeted by the expanded peripheral T cells were not determined. Circulating CD4+ and CD8+ T cells showed clonal expansion by week 6 at 0.1 to 3.0 mg/kg.

Here immunoSEQ multiplex PCR was the method, and the copy in TCRdb shows in-frame clones only, minus some. The sample lists about 60,000 clones; more than 80% were seen once. As to this clone: What it binds is unknown.

Germline CDR1 reads SGHVS; CDR2 reads FNYEAQ. The CDR3 has 13 residues. V was trimmed by 3 bases and J by 9 bases, leaving 12 bases between them. The chain has TRBV7-6 and TRBJ1-5; TRBD1 is a possible D gene (6 bases). The sample here was CD4+ or CD8+ T cells sorted from blood, taken in a trial of the OX40 agonist ivuxolimab. This TCR was sampled from an adult with an advanced solid tumor such as melanoma, head and neck, liver or kidney cancer. The CDR3 DNA sequence: TGTGCCAGCAGCTTGGACAGAGGAGGGCCCCAGCATTTT. Amino acids: CASSLDRGGPQHF.